The rows below give T cell receptor beta chains drawn from one sample of a study of T cells in localized non-small cell lung cancer. This table comes from immunoSEQ multiplex PCR, and its TCRdb copy is limited to in-frame clones, with some not included. Among tens of thousands of clones listed, 85% to 90% were seen once. The source was PBMCs, collected before any cancer treatment. These receptors were collected from a woman aged 35 to 70 with stage II squamous cell lung carcinoma. Each CDR3 is given with its conserved first and last residue. The D gene is left open where the match is weak. Clone size is given for some rows only: seen once, a few or many times, or a class if the clone is expanded.

>once|TRBD2|TRBJ2-2|TRBV5-6
CASSLISGGYTGELFF
TGTGCCAGCAGTCTGATTAGCGGGGGCTACACCGGGGAGCTGTTTTTT
>-|TRBD2|TRBJ2-7|TRBV10-1
CASSETGTSGRAGTEQYF
TGCGCCAGCAGTGAGACCGGGACTAGCGGGAGGGCCGGTACAGAGCAGTACTTC
>once|-|TRBJ2-5|TRBV7-7
CASSSDPWGFQETQYF
TGTGCCAGCAGCTCGGACCCGTGGGGGTTTCAAGAGACCCAGTACTTC
>-|TRBD2|TRBJ2-2|TRBV9
CASSTGGDNTGELFF
TGTGCCAGCAGCACCGGGGGGGATAACACCGGGGAGCTGTTTTTT
>-|TRBD1|TRBJ2-2|TRBV11-2
CASSSNRGAGELFF
TGTGCCAGCAGCTCCAACAGGGGCGCCGGGGAGCTGTTTTTT
>once|-|TRBJ2-5|TRBV4-2
CASSQDAQQETQYF
TGTGCCAGCAGCCAAGATGCACAGCAAGAGACCCAGTACTTC
>-|TRBD1|TRBJ2-1|TRBV2
CASSEGQGVINEQFF
TGTGCCAGCAGTGAAGGGCAGGGGGTAATTAATGAGCAGTTCTTC
>-|-|TRBJ2-3|TRBV9
CASSPSSVTSTDTQYF
TGTGCCAGCAGCCCTTCCAGCGTAACTAGCACAGATACGCAGTATTTT
>few|TRBD1|TRBJ2-7|TRBV4-3
CASSQQTGLTYEQYF
TGCGCCAGCAGCCAGCAGACAGGGCTTACCTACGAGCAGTACTTC
>-|-|TRBJ1-2|TRBV27
CASSLGPGDYGYTF
TGTGCCAGCAGTTTAGGTCCAGGGGACTATGGCTACACCTTC
>-|-|TRBJ1-3|TRBV30
CAWRASGNTIYF
TGTGCCTGGAGGGCCTCTGGAAACACCATATATTTT
>-|TRBD2|TRBJ2-7|TRBV11-2
CASSLDPSGSAEQYF
TGTGCCAGCAGCTTAGATCCTAGCGGGAGTGCCGAGCAGTACTTC
>-|-|TRBJ2-7|TRBV6-5
CASSPGLHSYEQYF
TGTGCCAGCAGCCCAGGGTTGCACTCCTACGAGCAGTACTTC
>once|-|TRBJ2-2|TRBV5-1
CASSSDRTGELFF
TGCGCCAGCAGCTCCGATAGGACCGGGGAGCTGTTTTTT
>-|TRBD2|TRBJ2-1|TRBV7-8
CASSSSLAGGRKQFF
TGTGCCAGCAGCTCCAGCCTAGCGGGGGGGCGGAAGCAGTTCTTC
>-|-|TRBJ2-1|TRBV4-2
CATSGGEIYNEQFF
TGTGCCACCTCGGGCGGGGAAATTTACAATGAGCAGTTCTTC
>few|TRBD2|TRBJ2-3|TRBV9
CASSGLAREAGGEDTQYF
TGTGCCAGCAGCGGGCTGGCCCGGGAGGCTGGAGGTGAAGATACGCAGTATTTT
>once|TRBD2|TRBJ2-5|TRBV6-6
CASSETGTSGRQTQYF
TGTGCCAGCAGCGAAACCGGGACTAGCGGGAGGCAGACCCAGTACTTC
>-|-|TRBJ1-5|TRBV16
CASSQSGVNQPQHF
TGTGCCAGCAGCCAATCGGGCGTAAATCAGCCCCAGCATTTT
>-|-|TRBJ2-7|TRBV27
CASSLADGHYEQYF
TGTGCCAGCAGTTTAGCGGACGGACACTACGAGCAGTACTTC
>-|TRBD2|TRBJ2-7|TRBV4-2
CASSQVAGDPYEQYF
TGTGCCAGCAGCCAAGTAGCGGGAGATCCCTACGAGCAGTACTTC
>few|TRBD1|TRBJ2-3|TRBV6-6
CASSYGTGSTDTQYF
TGTGCCAGCAGTTACGGGACAGGAAGCACAGATACGCAGTATTTT
>-|TRBD1|TRBJ2-7|TRBV28
CASSSYRDRSYEQYF
TGTGCCAGCAGTTCCTACCGGGACAGATCCTACGAGCAGTACTTC
>-|-|TRBJ2-7|TRBV4-1
CASSRSGLLGTLGHEQYF
TGCGCCAGCAGCCGATCGGGGCTGCTAGGCACCCTGGGCCACGAGCAGTACTTC
>-|-|TRBJ2-2|TRBV5-1
CASSSSRASGQTGELFF
TGCGCCAGCAGCTCATCCCGCGCCTCGGGACAAACCGGGGAGCTGTTTTTT
>-|TRBD2|TRBJ2-7|TRBV29-1
CSVSGLAGYAYEQYF
TGCAGCGTTTCCGGACTAGCGGGCTACGCCTACGAGCAGTACTTC
>few|-|TRBJ1-1|TRBV15
CATSRDPGVTEAFF
TGTGCCACCAGCAGAGATCCAGGGGTCACTGAAGCTTTCTTT
>once|-|TRBJ2-1|TRBV5-1
CASSAWGLHEQFF
TGCGCCAGCAGCGCGTGGGGACTTCATGAGCAGTTCTTC
>-|-|TRBJ1-5|TRBV18
CASSQGGHQPQHF
TGTGCCAGCTCACAGGGGGGTCATCAGCCCCAGCATTTT
>-|-|TRBJ1-1|TRBV7-9
CASSYQGSTEAFF
TGTGCCAGCAGCTATCAGGGGTCCACTGAAGCTTTCTTT
>few|-|TRBJ1-2|TRBV19
CASSPVTWGYGYTF
TGTGCCAGTAGTCCCGTGACGTGGGGCTATGGCTACACCTTC
>-|-|TRBJ1-6|TRBV18
CASSNRRGTDSPLHF
TGTGCCAGCTCAAATAGAAGGGGAACTGATTCACCCCTCCACTTT
>-|TRBD2|TRBJ2-2|TRBV7-2
CASSRAGAGGNGELFF
TGTGCCAGCAGCCGGGCCGGCGCGGGAGGTAACGGGGAGCTGTTTTTT
>-|-|TRBJ2-7|TRBV11-3
CASSPRGSGGPYEQYF
TGTGCCAGCAGCCCTCGGGGGTCCGGGGGCCCCTACGAGCAGTACTTC
>few|TRBD2|TRBJ2-1|TRBV18
CASSSGTPGYNEQFF
TGTGCCAGCTCAAGCGGGACCCCTGGCTACAATGAGCAGTTCTTC